Detailed here is one TCR beta chain. Its antigen is undetermined. This specimen belongs to a study of cytomegalovirus exposure and HLA in healthy donors. Study results and limitations: The classifier reportedly diagnosed cytomegalovirus status with high specificity and sensitivity. Some TCR beta chains (about 180 of them) were listed as cytomegalovirus-associated. Clusters of TCRs from the first cohort tended to co-occur in the 120 or so validation repertoires (as a later analysis found).

The ends were cut back, 3 bases at V and 10 bases at J, with 16 bases in the middle. Germline V CDR1 and CDR2: MRHNA, SNTAGT. The CDR3 is made up of 15 amino acids. Using immunoSEQ multiplex PCR, the repertoire was profiled, and TCRdb retains in-frame clones only, with some absent. The data show 110,000 or so clones, roughly 86% seen once. Donors were drawn from the approximately 130-subject validation cohort, separate from the roughly 610-subject first cohort. The rearrangement uses TRBV6-4 and TRBJ1-6; TRBD1 is a possible D gene (6 bases). The receptor was isolated from a man aged 18 to 29 in good health and CMV-seronegative. Specimen: PBMCs. The CDR3 here is CASSEHTGFGSPLHF. CDR3 bases: TGTGCCAGCAGTGAGCATACAGGGTTCGGGTCACCCCTCCACTTT.